These 5 T cell receptor beta chains originate from one sample sequenced in a study of blood T cell repertoires in COVID-19. Libraries were prepared by immunoSEQ multiplex PCR; TCRdb keeps only in-frame clonotypes and omits some of them. The sample has around 75,000 clones, around nine tenths seen once. What was sequenced was peripheral blood. The receptors were sampled from a human donor in a cohort sampled during active COVID-19.

The chain carries TRBV2 and TRBJ2-1; D gene uncertain. This CDR3 contains 13 residues. The germline V gene has CDR1 SNHLY and CDR2 FYNNEI. Trimming removed 2 bases at V and 6 bases at J, with 8 bases between. In nucleotides, the CDR3 is TGTGCCAGCAGTGAACTTCCCCCCAATGAGCAGTTCTTC. Amino acids: CASSELPPNEQFF. The full variable domain, completed using reference TRBV2 and TRBJ2-1, is EPEVTQTPSHQVTQMGQEVILRCVPISNHLYFYWYRQILGQKVEFLVSFYNNEISEKSEIFDDQFSVERPDGSNFTLKIRSTKLEDSAMYFCASSELPPNEQFFGPGTRLTVL.

V usage is TRBV7-9 and J usage is TRBJ2-4; D uncertain. Looked up from germline, CDR1 is SEHNR and CDR2 is FQNEAQ (reference sequence). With 5 bases removed from V and 5 bases from J, the gap between germline ends came to 10 bases. There are 13 residues in the CDR3. As DNA, the CDR3 is TGTGCCAGCAGCGAGGATCTAGAAAACATTCAGTACTTC. Amino acids: CASSEDLENIQYF.

V and J are TRBV28 and TRBJ2-3, with 14 bases fitting TRBD2. CDR1 MDHEN and CDR2 SYDVKM come from the germline V gene. The CDR3 runs 17 residues. The ends lost 5 bases at V and 1 base at J; junction bases unmatched: 5. The CDR3 protein is CASSGLAGGAGTDTQYF. The CDR3 region has the DNA TGTGCCAGCAGTGGACTAGCGGGAGGAGCCGGCACAGATACGCAGTATTTT.

The chain carries TRBV2 and TRBJ2-1, with a tentative D call TRBD1 (5 bases). Germline-derived CDR1 and CDR2 are SNHLY and FYNNEI. The CDR3 is 15 amino acids. V gave up 3 bases and J gave up 4 bases, with 13 bases separating them. In DNA, the CDR3 is TGTGCCAGCAGTGAGAGACAGACGGATTACAATGAGCAGTTCTTC. Encoded protein: CASSERQTDYNEQFF. The entire variable domain, with the rest obtained from reference TRBV2 and TRBJ2-1, is as follows: EPEVTQTPSHQVTQMGQEVILRCVPISNHLYFYWYRQILGQKVEFLVSFYNNEISEKSEIFDDQFSVERPDGSNFTLKIRSTKLEDSAMYFCASSERQTDYNEQFFGPGTRLTVL.

This chain connects TRBV7-2 to TRBJ2-7; D not resolved. V gave up 3 bases and J gave up 6 bases, with 6 bases separating them. Germline CDR1 SGHTA, CDR2 FQGNSA. The CDR3 has 11 residues. As DNA, the CDR3 is TGTGCCAGCAGCTTCGGTGGCGAGCAGTACTTC. It encodes CASSFGGEQYF.